This T cell receptor beta chain was recorded in a study of shared clonotypes between healthy human individuals. Points from the study as a whole: What rarefaction showed was incomplete sorted-subset sequencing despite large depth.

Remarks on this clone: The antigen is unknown.

The assay was run at deep level. The assay was immunoSEQ multiplex PCR, and TCRdb's table has in-frame clones only and misses some. The sample records about 800,000 clones, 95% to 97% being singletons. The naive CD8 population came from CD45RO-negative cells selected for CCR7, without terminally differentiated effector memory CD45RA+ cells. This CDR3 comprises 15 residues. V was cut by 5 bases and J by 0 bases, with 13 bases left in between. Germline-derived CDR1 and CDR2 are LNHNV and YYDKDF (reference sequence). The chain employs TRBV15 and TRBJ2-5, with D maybe TRBD2 (7 bases). The TCR was taken from a young man in good health. Material: naive CD8+ T cells sorted from blood. The CDR3 DNA reads TGTGCCACCAGCTCTGAGGGGGGGTACCAAGAGACCCAGTACTTC. As protein: CATSSEGGYQETQYF.